Sequencing of this T cell receptor (beta chain) was carried out in a study of T cells after yellow fever vaccination. Study-wide results and caveats: Shared CD4/CD8 clonotypes were a small share, likely from convergent recombination. Subsequent to the booster, the majority of primary-vaccination clones reappeared (96% CD4, 85% to 90% CD8).

MiXCR was run by TCRdb on the 5' RACE reads, yielding one entry per CDR3 protein. This sample yields about 350,000 distinct CDR3 sequences, of which approximately 12% are seen a single time; 3.2% belongs to the top ten. This clonotype was detected a few times. What it binds is not known. Germline CDR1 and CDR2: DFQATT and SNEGSKA (reference sequence). The CDR3 has 12 residues. Losses at the gene ends were 6 bases for V and 5 bases for J; bases not matched to a gene: 6. The sample consisted of CD4+ T cells sorted from PBMCs, taken 15 days after the yellow fever booster vaccination. The chain recombines TRBV20-1 with TRBJ2-5; 7 bases are shared with TRBD1. The receptor was isolated from a man between 18 and 29 years old who received the YFV17D yellow fever vaccine. As DNA, the CDR3 is TGCAGTGCAGGGGGACAGCCGGAGACCCAGTACTTC. It codes for CSAGGQPETQYF.